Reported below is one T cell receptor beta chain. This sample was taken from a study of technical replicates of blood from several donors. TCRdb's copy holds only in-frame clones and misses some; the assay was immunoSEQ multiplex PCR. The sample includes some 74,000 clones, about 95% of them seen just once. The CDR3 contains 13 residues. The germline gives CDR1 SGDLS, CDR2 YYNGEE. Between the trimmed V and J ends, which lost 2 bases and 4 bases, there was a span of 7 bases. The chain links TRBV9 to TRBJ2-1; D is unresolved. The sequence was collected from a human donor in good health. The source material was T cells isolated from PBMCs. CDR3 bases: TGTGCCAGCAGCGTTGCGGAGTACAATGAGCAGTTCTTC. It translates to CASSVAEYNEQFF.